The rows below give T cell receptor beta chains drawn from one sample of a study of T cell responses to AZD1222 COVID-19 vaccine. Produced via immunoSEQ multiplex PCR; TCRdb's table is partial and in-frame only. The sample has approximately 180,000 clones, about nine tenths seen once. The starting material was peripheral blood, obtained on day 0 of AZD1222 vaccination. These receptors were obtained from an adult in good health. Each CDR3 is given with its conserved first and last residue. D genes are given only for firm matches. The size field is filled for only some rows; it gives once, few, many or a size class.

len: 13
abundance: -
j_gene: TRBJ1-5
v_gene: TRBV6-5
d_gene: TRBD1
CDR3nt: TGTGCCAGCAGGGGACAGGGTGGACAGCCCCAGCATTTT
CDR3aa: CASRGQGGQPQHF

len: 14
abundance: -
j_gene: TRBJ1-6
v_gene: TRBV6-5
d_gene: -
CDR3nt: TGTGCCAGCAGTTACGCCGACACCAATTCACCCCTCCACTTT
CDR3aa: CASSYADTNSPLHF

len: 14
abundance: -
j_gene: TRBJ1-5
v_gene: TRBV2
d_gene: -
CDR3nt: TGTGCCAGCAGGACCGGGACAATCAATCAGCCCCAGCATTTT
CDR3aa: CASRTGTINQPQHF

len: 15
abundance: -
j_gene: TRBJ2-7
v_gene: TRBV5-4
d_gene: TRBD2
CDR3nt: TGTGCCAGCAGCGCCGGGACTAGCGGGGGCTACGAGCAGTACTTC
CDR3aa: CASSAGTSGGYEQYF

len: 18
abundance: once
j_gene: TRBJ2-7
v_gene: TRBV15
d_gene: -
CDR3nt: TGTGCCACCAGCAGAAGTTCGGGACACCTTCCTGATGAGTACGAGCAGTACTTC
CDR3aa: CATSRSSGHLPDEYEQYF

len: 15
abundance: -
j_gene: TRBJ1-2
v_gene: TRBV7-2
d_gene: -
CDR3nt: TGTGCCAGCAGCTTTACGGGGGGCCCTAACTATGGCTACACCTTC
CDR3aa: CASSFTGGPNYGYTF

len: 15
abundance: -
j_gene: TRBJ2-7
v_gene: TRBV10-2
d_gene: TRBD2
CDR3nt: TGCGCCAGCAGCCTTGACTTGGCGGGGGGGAACGAGCAGTACTTC
CDR3aa: CASSLDLAGGNEQYF

len: 16
abundance: once
j_gene: TRBJ1-5
v_gene: TRBV5-5
d_gene: -
CDR3nt: TGTGCCAGCAGCTCCTCGGTGAACAGGGTCGGTCAGCCCCAGCATTTT
CDR3aa: CASSSSVNRVGQPQHF

len: 15
abundance: -
j_gene: TRBJ1-3
v_gene: TRBV5-1
d_gene: -
CDR3nt: TGCGCCAGCAGCCCGGAGGGTAACTCTGGAAACACCATATATTTT
CDR3aa: CASSPEGNSGNTIYF

len: 13
abundance: -
j_gene: TRBJ2-1
v_gene: TRBV6-6
d_gene: TRBD2
CDR3nt: TGTGCCAGTCAACAGCTAGCGGGGGGTCCGCAGTTCTTC
CDR3aa: CASQQLAGGPQFF

len: 15
abundance: once
j_gene: TRBJ1-3
v_gene: TRBV19
d_gene: -
CDR3nt: TGTGCCAGTACCCGGACTCCCAGCTCTGGAAACACCATATATTTT
CDR3aa: CASTRTPSSGNTIYF

len: 15
abundance: -
j_gene: TRBJ2-7
v_gene: TRBV7-2
d_gene: -
CDR3nt: TGTGCCAGCAGTTACATCACCGGGGGCGAGGGCGAGCAGTACTTC
CDR3aa: CASSYITGGEGEQYF

len: 11
abundance: -
j_gene: TRBJ2-7
v_gene: TRBV21-1
d_gene: -
CDR3nt: TGTGCCAGCACCCAAGAGGGGGAGCAGTACTTC
CDR3aa: CASTQEGEQYF

len: 13
abundance: few
j_gene: TRBJ2-3
v_gene: TRBV18
d_gene: -
CDR3nt: TGTGCCAGCTCACTCTCAGGGACAGATACGCAGTATTTT
CDR3aa: CASSLSGTDTQYF

len: 14
abundance: -
j_gene: TRBJ2-7
v_gene: TRBV25-1
d_gene: TRBD2
CDR3nt: TGTGCCAGCGGGGAAGCGGGGGGGCCGTTTGAGCAGTACTTC
CDR3aa: CASGEAGGPFEQYF

len: 15
abundance: -
j_gene: TRBJ1-4
v_gene: TRBV3-1/TRBV3-2
d_gene: TRBD1
CDR3nt: TGTGCCAGCAGCCCCCCGGGACAGGGGTCTGAAAAACTGTTTTTT
CDR3aa: CASSPPGQGSEKLFF

len: 12
abundance: -
j_gene: TRBJ1-1
v_gene: TRBV3-1/TRBV3-2
d_gene: -
CDR3nt: TGTGCCAGCAGCAAACTCCAGGGTGAAGCTTTCTTT
CDR3aa: CASSKLQGEAFF

len: 12
abundance: -
j_gene: TRBJ1-4
v_gene: TRBV5-6
d_gene: -
CDR3nt: TGTGCCAGCAGCCTCACCGGTGGAAAACTGTTTTTT
CDR3aa: CASSLTGGKLFF

len: 13
abundance: -
j_gene: TRBJ2-5
v_gene: TRBV6-2/TRBV6-3
d_gene: -
CDR3nt: TGTGCCAGCAGTTACTCGTTAGGGGAGACCCAGTACTTC
CDR3aa: CASSYSLGETQYF

len: 13
abundance: -
j_gene: TRBJ2-1
v_gene: TRBV12-3/TRBV12-4
d_gene: -
CDR3nt: TGTGCCAGCAACCCTAACACGGGGAATGAGCAGTTCTTC
CDR3aa: CASNPNTGNEQFF

len: 16
abundance: -
j_gene: TRBJ1-2
v_gene: TRBV5-1
d_gene: -
CDR3nt: TGCGCCAGCAGCTTGGCCCCCCCACGAGGGGTTAATGGCTACACCTTC
CDR3aa: CASSLAPPRGVNGYTF

len: 13
abundance: -
j_gene: TRBJ1-2
v_gene: TRBV6-5
d_gene: -
CDR3nt: TGTGCCAGCAGGAACAACAGGGTAGAAGGCTACACCTTC
CDR3aa: CASRNNRVEGYTF

len: 15
abundance: -
j_gene: TRBJ2-5
v_gene: TRBV5-4
d_gene: TRBD2
CDR3nt: TGTGCCAGCAGCACTGGGACTAGCGGGGGAGGGACCCAGTACTTC
CDR3aa: CASSTGTSGGGTQYF

len: 15
abundance: -
j_gene: TRBJ1-6
v_gene: TRBV5-1
d_gene: TRBD1
CDR3nt: TGCGCCAGCAGCTTTTCGGGACAGGCGAATTCACCCCTCCACTTT
CDR3aa: CASSFSGQANSPLHF

len: 13
abundance: -
j_gene: TRBJ2-1
v_gene: TRBV11-1
d_gene: TRBD1
CDR3nt: TGTGCCAGCAGCCAGGACAGGGGAAATGAGCAGTTCTTC
CDR3aa: CASSQDRGNEQFF

len: 16
abundance: -
j_gene: TRBJ2-7
v_gene: TRBV18
d_gene: -
CDR3nt: TGTGCCAGCTCACCAGGTCTGGCAGGCGCAGCCTACGAGCAGTACTTC
CDR3aa: CASSPGLAGAAYEQYF

len: 12
abundance: -
j_gene: TRBJ2-5
v_gene: TRBV6-4
d_gene: -
CDR3nt: TGTGCCAGCAGATGGAGGGGGGAGACCCAGTACTTC
CDR3aa: CASRWRGETQYF

len: 17
abundance: few
j_gene: TRBJ1-2
v_gene: TRBV2
d_gene: TRBD1
CDR3nt: TGTGCCAGCAGGATGGACAGGGGCTTTTACGAGGACTATGGCTACACCTTC
CDR3aa: CASRMDRGFYEDYGYTF

len: 12
abundance: -
j_gene: TRBJ1-2
v_gene: TRBV7-9
d_gene: -
CDR3nt: TGTGCCAGCAGCTTACCGGGGTATGGCTACACCTTC
CDR3aa: CASSLPGYGYTF

len: 16
abundance: once
j_gene: TRBJ2-3
v_gene: TRBV15
d_gene: -
CDR3nt: TGTGCCACCAGCAGAGACAGAGGGGGTGGAACAGATACGCAGTATTTT
CDR3aa: CATSRDRGGGTDTQYF

len: 16
abundance: -
j_gene: TRBJ1-5
v_gene: TRBV11-2
d_gene: -
CDR3nt: TGTGCCAGCAGCTTAGCCAGGGCTAATAGCAATCAGCCCCAGCATTTT
CDR3aa: CASSLARANSNQPQHF

len: 14
abundance: -
j_gene: TRBJ1-2
v_gene: TRBV7-9
d_gene: -
CDR3nt: TGTGCCCATATCTCGGGGGAAGAAGCATGGGGCTACACCTTC
CDR3aa: CAHISGEEAWGYTF

len: 20
abundance: -
j_gene: TRBJ1-4
v_gene: TRBV27
d_gene: TRBD1
CDR3nt: TGTGCCAGCAGTTTGCGGACAGGGGGGGGCCCCAGGCAGCTGAATGAAAAACTGTTTTTT
CDR3aa: CASSLRTGGGPRQLNEKLFF

len: 14
abundance: -
j_gene: TRBJ1-2
v_gene: TRBV7-3
d_gene: -
CDR3nt: TGTGCCAGCAGCCCGCAGATGATTAACTATGGCTACACCTTC
CDR3aa: CASSPQMINYGYTF

len: 13
abundance: once
j_gene: TRBJ1-1
v_gene: TRBV18
d_gene: -
CDR3nt: TGTGCCAGCTCACCGATGAGGAACACTGAAGCTTTCTTT
CDR3aa: CASSPMRNTEAFF

len: 14
abundance: -
j_gene: TRBJ1-1
v_gene: TRBV29-1
d_gene: -
CDR3nt: TGCAGCGTTGAAGGTTCGCAGTTAGGCACTGAAGCTTTCTTT
CDR3aa: CSVEGSQLGTEAFF

len: 15
abundance: -
j_gene: TRBJ2-7
v_gene: TRBV15
d_gene: TRBD2
CDR3nt: TGTGCCACCAGCAGAGATTGGGCGGGGGAGGGCGAGCAGTACTTC
CDR3aa: CATSRDWAGEGEQYF

len: 13
abundance: -
j_gene: TRBJ1-2
v_gene: TRBV29-1
d_gene: -
CDR3nt: TGCAGCGTTGAAGTCAGGGAGGACTATGGCTACACCTTC
CDR3aa: CSVEVREDYGYTF

len: 17
abundance: -
j_gene: TRBJ2-7
v_gene: TRBV12-2
d_gene: -
CDR3nt: TGTGCAAGTCGTTTTCAACCCCTGGAGGGGTACATGAACGAGCAGTACTTC
CDR3aa: CASRFQPLEGYMNEQYF

len: 15
abundance: -
j_gene: TRBJ2-3
v_gene: TRBV5-1
d_gene: -
CDR3nt: TGCGCCAGCAGCCCCAGCGGGTCGACCACAGATACGCAGTATTTT
CDR3aa: CASSPSGSTTDTQYF

len: 14
abundance: -
j_gene: TRBJ1-2
v_gene: TRBV14
d_gene: -
CDR3nt: TGTGCCAGCAGCCAAGTAGGGGGGCTTTATGGCTACACCTTC
CDR3aa: CASSQVGGLYGYTF

len: 11
abundance: -
j_gene: TRBJ2-7
v_gene: TRBV2
d_gene: -
CDR3nt: TGTGCCAGCAGTGGAAGCGCGGTGCAGTACTTC
CDR3aa: CASSGSAVQYF

len: 13
abundance: -
j_gene: TRBJ1-2
v_gene: TRBV19
d_gene: TRBD1
CDR3nt: TGTGCCAGTAGCCCGACAGGGGGCTATGGCTACACCTTC
CDR3aa: CASSPTGGYGYTF

len: 12
abundance: once
j_gene: TRBJ1-1
v_gene: TRBV12-3/TRBV12-4
d_gene: -
CDR3nt: TGTGCCAGCAGTTTGAGGGTCACTGAAGCTTTCTTT
CDR3aa: CASSLRVTEAFF

len: 15
abundance: -
j_gene: TRBJ1-2
v_gene: TRBV3-1/TRBV3-2
d_gene: -
CDR3nt: TGTGCCAGCAGCCAAAAACCTCGCGGAGGGAGTGGCTACACCTTC
CDR3aa: CASSQKPRGGSGYTF

len: 12
abundance: -
j_gene: TRBJ1-2
v_gene: TRBV29-1
d_gene: -
CDR3nt: TGCAGCGGAGAAGAAGGGGGTGATGGCTACACCTTC
CDR3aa: CSGEEGGDGYTF

len: 15
abundance: -
j_gene: TRBJ2-1
v_gene: TRBV2
d_gene: TRBD1
CDR3nt: TGTGCCAGCAGCGCTGCCGGGACAGGTTCCAATGAGCAGTTCTTC
CDR3aa: CASSAAGTGSNEQFF